These 11 T cell receptor beta chains came from one sample sequenced in a study of blood T cells in healthy people across ages. With a J-beta primer mix and a sample-barcoded 5' primer, a second PCR ran roughly 6 to 11 cycles. TCRdb analysed the 5' RACE reads with MiXCR anew, one entry per CDR3 protein. The data show roughly 1,800,000 distinct CDR3 sequences, with about 50% seen just once and around 2.1% held by the top ten. The source material was blood. Every receptor here comes from a woman aged 40 to 55 in good health.

In this sample, this clonotype turned up a few times. This chain joins TRBV5-1 and TRBJ2-3; D may match TRBD1 or TRBD2 (5 bases each). This CDR3 is 15 amino acids long. V lost 2 bases and J 4 bases, leaving 14 bases between the germline ends. CDR1 is SGHRS, CDR2 YFSETQ, per germline. The CDR3 nucleotides read TGCGCCAGCAGCTTCGGGGCGACCCCCCCAGATACGCAGTATTTT. This encodes CASSFGATPPDTQYF. The full variable domain, rest sourced from reference TRBV5-1 and TRBJ2-3, is KAGVTQTPRYLIKTRGQQVTLSCSPISGHRSVSWYQQTPGQGLQFLFEYFSETQRNKGNFPGRFSGRQFSNSRSEMNVSTLELGDSALYLCASSFGATPPDTQYFGPGTRLTVL.

This clonotype was observed a handful of times. The gene calls are TRBV11-2 and TRBJ2-3; 7 bases map to TRBD2. Germline V gene sequence: CDR1 SGHAT, CDR2 FQNNGV. V dropped 5 bases and J dropped 5; count of bases not matched to a gene: 19. The CDR3 runs to 18 residues. This CDR3 is CASSSAPGGLPGQDTQYF. DNA of the CDR3: TGTGCCAGCAGCAGCGCCCCGGGGGGACTACCTGGACAAGATACGCAGTATTTT.

A few counts support this clonotype. J is TRBJ2-3 and V is TRBV7-2, with D unclear. The CDR3 sequence is 14 residues long. Trimming left V 5 bases short and J 3 bases short, with 12 bases between. Germline V gene data show CDR1 as SGHTA and CDR2 as FQGNSA. CDR3 amino acids: CASSRLLWTDTQYF. The CDR3 DNA follows: TGTGCCAGCAGCCGTCTTCTCTGGACAGATACGCAGTATTTT. The whole variable domain, remainder taken from reference TRBV7-2 and TRBJ2-3, is GAGVSQSPSNKVTEKGKDVELRCDPISGHTALYWYRQSLGQGLEFLIYFQGNSAPDKSGLPSDRFSAERTGGSVSTLTIQRTQQEDSAVYLCASSRLLWTDTQYFGPGTRLTVL.

Only a few counts were recorded for this clonotype. The chain carries TRBV7-6 and TRBJ2-5; 13 nucleotides agree with TRBD2. The germline gives CDR1 SGHVS, CDR2 FNYEAQ. V lost 5 bases, J lost 2 bases, and 14 bases stayed unmatched. This CDR3 has 19 amino acids. This chain's CDR3 is CASSAPGTSGAYIQETQYF. DNA for the CDR3: TGTGCCAGCAGCGCCCCCGGGACTAGCGGGGCATACATTCAAGAGACCCAGTACTTC.

The chain combines TRBV4-3 with TRBJ2-3; 7 bases are shared with TRBD1. The junction had 9 bases not matched to a gene; V was cut back by 0 bases and J by 0 bases. The CDR3 is 18 amino acids. The germline V gene encodes CDR1 LGHNA and CDR2 YSLEER. CDR3 amino acids: CASSQEAPVQGSTDTQYF. CDR3 nucleotide sequence: TGCGCCAGCAGCCAAGAAGCCCCCGTACAGGGGAGCACAGATACGCAGTATTTT.

This clonotype was observed a few times. The chain is built from TRBV7-8 and TRBJ2-1; D might be TRBD1 (5 bases). The CDR3 contains 14 residues. V dropped 5 bases and J dropped 4 bases, with 12 bases sitting between them. CDR1 and CDR2 from the germline V gene are SGHVS and FQNEAQ. The CDR3: CASSPGHEYNEQFF. The DNA for the CDR3 is TGTGCCAGCAGCCCTGGACACGAGTACAATGAGCAGTTCTTC. Supplemented by reference TRBV7-8 and TRBJ2-1, the full variable domain reads GAGVSQSPRYKVAKRGQDVALRCDPISGHVSLFWYQQALGQGPEFLTYFQNEAQLDKSGLPSDRFFAERPEGSVSTLKIQRTQQEDSAVYLCASSPGHEYNEQFFGPGTRLTVL.

This clonotype showed up just a few times. The rearrangement uses TRBV25-1 and TRBJ1-2, with 7 bases lining up with TRBD1. The CDR3 extends over 15 amino acids. Germline CDR1 is MGHDK and CDR2 is SYGVNS. Trimming removed 5 bases from V and 3 bases from J; junction bases left unmatched: 9. The CDR3 DNA sequence: TGTGCCAGCAGTTCTAACAGGGGTAAGGACTATGGCTACACCTTC. Translation gives CASSSNRGKDYGYTF.

The chain links TRBV7-6 to TRBJ2-7, with D hard to call. Germline V gene data show CDR1 as SGHVS and CDR2 as FNYEAQ. V was pared by 5 bases and J by 4 bases, with 15 bases between. The CDR3 extends over 14 amino acids. CDR3 DNA: TGTGCCAGCAGCCCAGGCCCCCGAAGGTACGAGCAGTACTTC. Amino acid sequence: CASSPGPRRYEQYF.

V and J are TRBV10-3 and TRBJ2-7, with TRBD1 identical over 10 bases. The germline V gene has CDR1 ENHRY and CDR2 SYGVKD. The CDR3 consists of 14 residues. V was pared by 5 bases and J by 4 bases, with 5 bases of the junction left unmatched. The CDR3 spells CAISSDRGRYEQYF. In DNA, the CDR3 is TGTGCCATCAGTAGCGACAGGGGGCGTTACGAGCAGTACTTC.

V and J are TRBV5-1 and TRBJ2-5, with D perhaps being TRBD1 or TRBD2 (5 bases each). The length of the CDR3 is 15 residues. The V gene lost 4 bases and the J gene lost 5 bases, with 18 bases spanning the gap. Germline CDR1 is SGHRS and CDR2 is YFSETQ. The DNA of the CDR3 is TGCGCCAGCAGCCATGGGAGCCCTGCAGGGGAGACCCAGTACTTC. The encoded protein is CASSHGSPAGETQYF.

The V gene is TRBV27, the J gene TRBJ2-5; no firm D call. The CDR3 runs 15 residues. Trimming shortened V by 3 bases and J by 2 bases, and 13 bases separated the two germline ends. Germline CDR1 reads MNHEY; CDR2 reads SMNVEV (reference sequence). The CDR3 reads CASSFRQAYQETQYF. The CDR3 bases are TGTGCCAGCAGTTTCCGTCAAGCTTATCAAGAGACCCAGTACTTC.